A selection of T cell receptor beta chains follows, all from one sample in a study of cytomegalovirus exposure and HLA in healthy donors. The method was immunoSEQ multiplex PCR; TCRdb's version includes in-frame clones alone and lacks a portion of them. This sample yields around 71,000 clones, of which around 96% are seen a single time; about 1.5% belongs to the top ten. Sequencing input: PBMCs. These receptors came from a man aged 18 to 29 in good health and CMV-seropositive. Both conserved end residues are part of each CDR3. The order of the fields is clone size, D gene, J gene, V gene, CDR3 DNA, CDR3 protein. A D gene is named only where the DNA matches it firmly. The size field is filled for only some rows; it gives once, few, many or a size class.

abundance: NA
d_gene: NA
j_gene: TRBJ2-1
v_gene: TRBV11-3
CDR3nt: TGTGCCAGCAGCTTAACTCTAGGGGCCAATGAGCAGTTCTTC
CDR3aa: CASSLTLGANEQFF

abundance: NA
d_gene: NA
j_gene: TRBJ2-1
v_gene: TRBV2
CDR3nt: TGTGCCAGCAGCCCAGGCCTCTACAATGAGCAGTTCTTC
CDR3aa: CASSPGLYNEQFF

abundance: NA
d_gene: NA
j_gene: TRBJ2-7
v_gene: TRBV11-2
CDR3nt: TGTGCCAGCAGCGTCTTTGCGGGGCCCTACGAGCAGTACTTC
CDR3aa: CASSVFAGPYEQYF

abundance: NA
d_gene: TRBD1
j_gene: TRBJ1-2
v_gene: TRBV6-1
CDR3nt: TGTGCCGCCCGGGACAGGGGGGACTTAAACTATGGCTACACCTTC
CDR3aa: CAARDRGDLNYGYTF

abundance: NA
d_gene: NA
j_gene: TRBJ2-4
v_gene: TRBV5-6
CDR3nt: TGTGCCAGCAGCTTGGTTGTGGGAGACATTCAGTACTTC
CDR3aa: CASSLVVGDIQYF

abundance: NA
d_gene: NA
j_gene: TRBJ1-1
v_gene: TRBV7-9
CDR3nt: TGTGCCAGCAGCGCGGGACGAAGAACTGAAGCTTTCTTT
CDR3aa: CASSAGRRTEAFF

abundance: NA
d_gene: TRBD2
j_gene: TRBJ2-3
v_gene: TRBV30
CDR3nt: TGTGCCTGGACCTTACTAGCGGGGTACTCCACAGATACGCAGTATTTT
CDR3aa: CAWTLLAGYSTDTQYF

abundance: NA
d_gene: TRBD1
j_gene: TRBJ2-1
v_gene: TRBV7-9
CDR3nt: TGTGCCAGCAGCTCCGGGACAGGGCTTAACAATGAGCAGTTCTTC
CDR3aa: CASSSGTGLNNEQFF

abundance: once
d_gene: NA
j_gene: TRBJ2-7
v_gene: TRBV7-9
CDR3nt: TGTGCCAGCAGCTTAGGTGTCGGGATCGAGCAGTACTTC
CDR3aa: CASSLGVGIEQYF

abundance: NA
d_gene: NA
j_gene: TRBJ2-1
v_gene: TRBV20-1
CDR3nt: TGCAGTCTAGGGCGGGGTGGGGAGCAGTTCTTC
CDR3aa: CSLGRGGEQFF

abundance: NA
d_gene: NA
j_gene: TRBJ2-1
v_gene: TRBV7-3
CDR3nt: TGTGCCAGCAGCTTAGGGTCGGGGAAGCAGTTCTTC
CDR3aa: CASSLGSGKQFF

abundance: NA
d_gene: NA
j_gene: TRBJ2-1
v_gene: TRBV4-1
CDR3nt: TGCGCCAGCAGCCAAGAAACTAGTATCAATGAGCAGTTCTTC
CDR3aa: CASSQETSINEQFF

abundance: NA
d_gene: NA
j_gene: TRBJ2-7
v_gene: TRBV5-6
CDR3nt: TGTGCCAGCAGCTTTAAAGCGACCTCTCGTGACGAGCAGTACTTC
CDR3aa: CASSFKATSRDEQYF

abundance: NA
d_gene: NA
j_gene: TRBJ2-2
v_gene: TRBV19
CDR3nt: TGTGCCAGTAGTGCCTTCACCGGCGGGGAGCTGTTTTTT
CDR3aa: CASSAFTGGELFF

abundance: NA
d_gene: TRBD1
j_gene: TRBJ2-7
v_gene: TRBV11-1
CDR3nt: TGTGCCAGCAGCTTAGGGGACCGGGACAGAACCTACGAGCAGTACTTC
CDR3aa: CASSLGDRDRTYEQYF

abundance: NA
d_gene: NA
j_gene: TRBJ2-4
v_gene: TRBV5-1
CDR3nt: TGCGCCAGCAGACTAACCGGGACTTCGGACATTCAGTACTTC
CDR3aa: CASRLTGTSDIQYF

abundance: NA
d_gene: TRBD2
j_gene: TRBJ2-3
v_gene: TRBV7-3
CDR3nt: TGTGCCAGCAGCTTAACCGGGGGGGGCACAGATACGCAGTATTTT
CDR3aa: CASSLTGGGTDTQYF

abundance: NA
d_gene: NA
j_gene: TRBJ2-1
v_gene: TRBV7-9
CDR3nt: TGTGCCAGCAGCAGCCTTGCCGAGCAGTTCTTC
CDR3aa: CASSSLAEQFF

abundance: NA
d_gene: TRBD2
j_gene: TRBJ2-3
v_gene: TRBV9
CDR3nt: TGTGCCAGCAGCGTAGGGGGCCCTAGCGGGAGAATTGATACGCAGTATTTT
CDR3aa: CASSVGGPSGRIDTQYF

abundance: NA
d_gene: TRBD2
j_gene: TRBJ2-1
v_gene: TRBV7-3
CDR3nt: TGTGCCAGCAGCCGACTAGCGGGGGACAATGAGCAGTTCTTC
CDR3aa: CASSRLAGDNEQFF

abundance: NA
d_gene: TRBD2
j_gene: TRBJ2-7
v_gene: TRBV6-1
CDR3nt: TGTGCCAGCAGTGAGTTAGCGGGAGTCCGTGAGCAGTACTTC
CDR3aa: CASSELAGVREQYF

abundance: NA
d_gene: NA
j_gene: TRBJ2-7
v_gene: TRBV11-2
CDR3nt: TGTGCCAGCAGCTCCTTCCGATGGGGGGCCTACGAGCAGTACTTC
CDR3aa: CASSSFRWGAYEQYF

abundance: NA
d_gene: TRBD1
j_gene: TRBJ2-7
v_gene: TRBV7-2
CDR3nt: TGTGCCAGCAGCTTTGACGTAGTAGGACAGGGGTTTTACGAGCAGTACTTC
CDR3aa: CASSFDVVGQGFYEQYF

abundance: NA
d_gene: NA
j_gene: TRBJ1-2
v_gene: TRBV2
CDR3nt: TGTGCCAGCAGTGAATATGGGGGGAGCTACACCTTC
CDR3aa: CASSEYGGSYTF

abundance: once
d_gene: TRBD2
j_gene: TRBJ2-7
v_gene: TRBV7-8
CDR3nt: TGTGCCAGCAGCTTGGCTCTAGCGGAGCCCTACGAGCAGTACTTC
CDR3aa: CASSLALAEPYEQYF